Following are 10 T cell receptor beta chains from one sample sequenced in a study of T-cell memory formation after mild COVID-19. One entry per CDR3 protein, called by TCRdb with MiXCR from the 5' RACE reads. Found here are nearly 200,000 distinct CDR3 sequences, around 16% of them singletons; the top ten hold 2.4%. Sequencing was done on a sample of PBMCs or a T cell subset sorted from them (not recorded which). These receptors came from an adult woman who had mild COVID-19 (a few samples of this study predate the infection). Cell type and time point are not known.

This clonotype was counted only a few times. The chain recombines TRBV12-3 or TRBV12-4 with TRBJ1-1, with 7 positions matching TRBD1. The CDR3 loop spans 14 amino acids. J gave up 5 bases and V 3 bases, and 6 bases lay outside the gene matches. CDR3 DNA: TGTGCCAGCAGTTTTGCTGACAGGGTGACTGAAGCTTTCTTT. Translation: CASSFADRVTEAFF.

This clonotype was seen repeatedly, ten times or more. The rearrangement joins TRBV3-1 to TRBJ1-1; D ambiguous. Germline CDR1 reads LGHDT; CDR2 reads YNNKEL (reference sequence). V was trimmed by 5 bases and J by 0 bases, leaving 10 bases between them. The CDR3 runs to 14 residues. Written as DNA, the CDR3 is TGTGCCAGCAGCAAAAGTACCGTGAACACTGAAGCTTTCTTT. It specifies CASSKSTVNTEAFF.

V is TRBV2 and J is TRBJ1-1; D call uncertain. Germline V gene lookup returns CDR1 SNHLY and CDR2 FYNNEI. The germline V and J ends were trimmed by 5 bases and 4 bases, with 8 bases remaining between them. The CDR3 is 12 residues long. In nucleotides, the CDR3 is TGTGCCAGCAGTCTTGAAGGCACTGAAGCTTTCTTT. It yields the protein CASSLEGTEAFF.

This clonotype appeared a few times. This chain uses TRBV5-1 with TRBJ1-1, with D possibly being TRBD1 (5 bases). This CDR3 spans 13 amino acids. Trimming left V 7 bases short and J 1 base short, with 11 bases between. Germline V CDR1 and CDR2: SGHRS, YFSETQ. CDR3 residues: CASPGQGNTEAFF. CDR3 DNA: TGCGCCAGCCCGGGGCAGGGGAACACTGAAGCTTTCTTT.

In its sample, this clonotype was seen a few times. The V gene is TRBV6-6, the J gene TRBJ1-1; D perhaps matches TRBD1 (5 bases). Deletions cut 0 bases from V and 2 bases from J, with 13 bases between. The CDR3 is 16 amino acids. Germline CDR1 MNHNY, CDR2 SVGAGI (reference sequence). The CDR3, as DNA: TGTGCCAGCAGTTACTCTCCCGGGGCCTATAACACTGAAGCTTTCTTT. Protein: CASSYSPGAYNTEAFF.

The CDR3 nucleotides read TGTGCCAGCAGTGTACCCGGGACGGACGGTCATGAGCAGTTCTTC. Amino acids: CASSVPGTDGHEQFF. V and J are TRBV2 and TRBJ2-1, with D perhaps assigned TRBD1 or TRBD2 (5 bases each). The CDR3 is 15 amino acids. Germline V CDR1 and CDR2: SNHLY, FYNNEI. Deletions cut 4 bases from V and 8 bases from J, with 18 bases between.

The rearrangement joins TRBV20-1 to TRBJ1-4; 8 positions match TRBD1. The V gene end was trimmed by 3 bases and the J gene end by 8 bases; junction bases not matched to a gene: 2. This CDR3 is 12 amino acids long. Germline V gives CDR1 DFQATT, CDR2 SNEGSKA (reference sequence). The CDR3 region has the DNA TGCAGTGCTAGGGGACAGGCCGAAAAACTGTTTTTT. The encoded protein is CSARGQAEKLFF.

The V call is TRBV6-6, the J call TRBJ2-3; TRBD1 matches 9 bases. CDR3 length equals 16 residues. The trim removed 5 bases at V and 5 bases at J, leaving 11 bases unmatched. Germline CDR1 is MNHNY and CDR2 is SVGAGI (reference sequence). This CDR3 reads CASSRAGTGNIDTQYF. The CDR3 DNA follows: TGTGCCAGCAGTAGAGCCGGGACAGGGAATATAGATACGCAGTATTTT.

The genes are TRBV20-1 and TRBJ1-2; 7 bases fit TRBD1. Germline assignment: CDR1 DFQATT and CDR2 SNEGSKA (reference sequence). This CDR3 is built from 13 residues. CDR3 in amino acids: CRTEGARNYGYTF. In nucleotides, the CDR3 is TGCAGAACCGAGGGGGCCAGGAACTATGGCTACACCTTC.

The genes are TRBV12-5 and TRBJ1-5; D not resolved. Per germline, CDR1 LGHNT and CDR2 FRNRAP. This CDR3 comprises 12 residues. The V end lost 5 bases, the J end lost 5 bases, and 7 bases lay between the germline ends. CDR3 loop: CASGPTDQPQHF. The CDR3 region has the DNA TGTGCTAGTGGTCCCACCGATCAGCCCCAGCATTTT.